This record concerns one TCR beta chain sequence. The trim removed 8 bases at V and 4 bases at J, leaving 7 bases unmatched. This CDR3 contains 14 residues. CDR1 is MNHNS, CDR2 SASEGT, per germline. TCRdb analysed the 5' RACE reads with MiXCR anew, one entry per CDR3 protein. The sample has a few hundred thousand distinct CDR3 sequences, less than 25% seen once. The data originate from a study of CD8 T cells in ankylosing spondylitis. The receptor was derived from a female donor with ankylosing spondylitis or in good health (not recorded which). What was sequenced was blood, either unsorted or a sorted T cell fraction (not recorded which). The chain uses TRBV6-1 and TRBJ2-3; 9 bases line up with TRBD2. The CDR3 DNA follows: TGTGCCAGCCTTCAAGCGGGAGGCTCAGATACGCAGTATTTT. Its protein product is CASLQAGGSDTQYF.